The T cell receptor (beta chain) under discussion was sequenced for a study of response to subunit inactivated influenza vaccine. General study results and limits: Each seasonal flu vaccination may recruit only limited new T cells, authors suggested.

TCRdb fed the RT-PCR reads into MiXCR, producing one record per CDR3 protein. The data hold about 190,000 distinct CDR3 sequences, with around an eighth observed a single time. Concerning this clonotype itself: Its target is unknown.

The CDR3 contains 15 residues. Trimming cost V 0 bases and J 8 bases; bases outside gene matches: 8. Germline-derived CDR1 and CDR2 are SGDLS and YYNGEE. The clonotype originates from a man in his fifties who received an inactivated influenza vaccine. The V and J genes are TRBV9 and TRBJ2-4; 7 bases align to TRBD1. The sample consisted of CD8+ T cells sorted from PBMCs, taken about 5 days after vaccination. CDR3 loop: CASSVGEGARDIQYF. The CDR3 DNA reads as TGTGCCAGCAGCGTAGGCGAGGGGGCGCGGGACATTCAGTACTTC. The entire variable domain, with the rest obtained from reference TRBV9 and TRBJ2-4, is as follows: DSGVTQTPKHLITATGQRVTLRCSPRSGDLSVYWYQQSLDQGLQFLIQYYNGEERAKGNILERFSAQQFPDLHSELNLSSLELGDSALYFCASSVGEGARDIQYFGAGTRLSVL.